The rows below give T cell receptor beta chains drawn from one sample of a study of blood T cell repertoires in COVID-19. The repertoire was sequenced with immunoSEQ multiplex PCR; TCRdb's copy has only in-frame clones and lacks some. The sample records about 48,000 clones, over 75% being singletons. Source material: peripheral blood. These receptors were obtained from a woman older than 75 with COVID-19, enrolled during active disease. Both conserved end residues are part of each CDR3. D genes are given only for firm matches. Some rows mark clone size as missing; the rest say once, few, many or name a class of expanded clone.

.,TRBV5-4,.,TRBJ1-1,CASSPGRGVNTEAFF,TGTGCCAGCAGCCCCGGCCGCGGGGTGAACACTGAAGCTTTCTTT
.,TRBV6-5,.,TRBJ2-7,CASRLNRDSYEQYF,TGTGCCAGCAGACTAAACAGGGACTCCTACGAGCAGTACTTC
.,TRBV2,TRBD1,TRBJ1-5,CASSAEGQTNQPQHF,TGTGCCAGCAGTGCGGAGGGACAGACCAATCAGCCCCAGCATTTT
medium-sized,TRBV19,TRBD1,TRBJ1-5,CASSRQGANQPQHF,TGTGCCAGTAGTAGACAGGGGGCCAATCAGCCCCAGCATTTT
once,TRBV3-1/TRBV3-2,.,TRBJ1-6,CASSQDSGGWTPLHF,TGTGCCAGCAGCCAAGATTCGGGGGGGTGGACACCCCTCCACTTT
.,TRBV19,.,TRBJ1-5,CASKLPGAGGQPQHF,TGTGCCAGTAAGCTACCAGGGGCTGGGGGTCAGCCCCAGCATTTT
.,TRBV18,.,TRBJ2-2,CASSPPVGVNTGELFF,TGTGCCAGCTCACCACCCGTAGGAGTTAACACCGGGGAGCTGTTTTTT
.,TRBV28,.,TRBJ1-5,CASSLGQPQHF,TGTGCCAGCAGTTTGGGGCAACCCCAGCATTTT
once,TRBV7-3,TRBD1,TRBJ1-2,CASSDRGGYGYTF,TGTGCCAGCAGCGACAGGGGTGGGTATGGCTACACCTTC
.,TRBV7-2,TRBD1,TRBJ1-6,CASSLGTGGSTYNSPLHF,TGTGCCAGCAGCTTAGGGACAGGGGGCAGCACCTATAATTCACCCCTCCACTTT
.,TRBV5-1,TRBD1,TRBJ2-7,CASRPGTGLDEQYF,TGCGCCAGCAGGCCCGGGACAGGGCTCGACGAGCAGTACTTC
few,TRBV10-2,.,TRBJ1-2,CASSIDGANYGYTF,TGCGCCAGCAGTATCGACGGAGCTAACTATGGCTACACCTTC
.,TRBV24-1,.,TRBJ2-2,CATSDPGQSTGELFF,TGTGCCACCAGTGATCCCGGACAGTCCACCGGGGAGCTGTTTTTT
.,TRBV2,.,TRBJ2-3,CASRGPRAPFTDTQYF,TGTGCCAGCAGGGGCCCCAGGGCCCCTTTCACAGATACGCAGTATTTT
.,TRBV5-1,.,TRBJ1-1,CASTLAGATEAFF,TGCGCCAGCACCCTAGCGGGAGCCACTGAAGCTTTCTTT
.,TRBV12-3/TRBV12-4,.,TRBJ1-1,CASSLARAFEAFF,TGTGCCAGCAGTTTAGCGCGGGCCTTTGAAGCTTTCTTT
.,TRBV19,TRBD1,TRBJ1-2,CASTWDRGLLNYGYTF,TGTGCCAGTACTTGGGACAGGGGGCTCCTAAACTATGGCTACACCTTC
.,TRBV19,TRBD1,TRBJ1-6,CATSRQGDYVSYNSPLHF,TGTGCCACTAGCAGACAGGGGGATTATGTTTCCTATAATTCACCCCTCCACTTT
.,TRBV6-5,.,TRBJ1-4,CASSYSLRGNEKLFF,TGTGCCAGCAGTTACTCTTTAAGGGGGAATGAAAAACTGTTTTTT
once,TRBV11-2,.,TRBJ1-2,CASRGFRAASDGYTF,TGTGCCAGCAGAGGGTTCAGGGCGGCGTCGGATGGCTACACCTTC
.,TRBV11-1,TRBD1,TRBJ1-1,CASSLGPRGQGEAFF,TGTGCCAGCAGCCTGGGGCCGAGGGGGCAGGGTGAAGCTTTCTTT
.,TRBV21-1,.,TRBJ2-7,CASRRQGNEQYF,TGTGCCAGCAGACGACAGGGGAACGAGCAGTACTTC
.,TRBV7-9,TRBD1,TRBJ2-7,CASSFLRGLSYEQYF,TGTGCCAGCAGCTTTTTAAGGGGGCTATCCTACGAGCAGTACTTC
.,TRBV28,.,TRBJ2-2,CASSFYSQPNTGELFF,TGTGCCAGCAGTTTTTATTCACAGCCGAACACCGGGGAGCTGTTTTTT
.,TRBV7-3,TRBD1,TRBJ2-1,CASSRRGTGDNEQFF,TGTGCCAGCAGCCGACGAGGGACAGGGGACAATGAGCAGTTCTTC
once,TRBV5-1,TRBD2,TRBJ2-5,CASSFGTSGSAGETQYF,TGCGCCAGCAGCTTCGGGACTAGCGGGAGTGCGGGAGAGACCCAGTACTTC
.,TRBV27,.,TRBJ1-5,CASSVAGHQPQHF,TGTGCCAGCAGTGTCGCGGGTCATCAGCCCCAGCATTTT
.,TRBV5-8,TRBD1,TRBJ1-1,CARSDRVTEAFF,TGTGCCAGGAGCGACAGGGTTACTGAAGCTTTCTTT
.,TRBV24-1,.,TRBJ2-7,CATSDPRAASYEQYF,TGTGCCACCAGTGATCCCCGAGCGGCCTCCTACGAGCAGTACTTC
.,TRBV18,TRBD1,TRBJ1-2,CASSPQGAGAGYTF,TGTGCCAGCTCACCCCAGGGGGCAGGCGCTGGCTACACCTTC